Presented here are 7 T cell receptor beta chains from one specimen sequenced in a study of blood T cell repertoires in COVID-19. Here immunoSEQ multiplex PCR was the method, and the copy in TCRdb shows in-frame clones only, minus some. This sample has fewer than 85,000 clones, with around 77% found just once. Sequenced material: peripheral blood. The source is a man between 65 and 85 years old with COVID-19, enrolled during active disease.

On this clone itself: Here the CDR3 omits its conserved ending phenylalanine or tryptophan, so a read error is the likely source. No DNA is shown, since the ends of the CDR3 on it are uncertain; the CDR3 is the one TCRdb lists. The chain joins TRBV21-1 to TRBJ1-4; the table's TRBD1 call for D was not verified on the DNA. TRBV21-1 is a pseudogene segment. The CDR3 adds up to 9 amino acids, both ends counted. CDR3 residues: CASSKGVGV.

CDR3 loop: CAWRVGLAGGSDEQFF. In nucleotides, the CDR3 is TGTGCCTGGAGGGTAGGACTAGCGGGAGGGTCGGATGAGCAGTTCTTC. This chain connects TRBV30 to TRBJ2-1; 15 positions agree with TRBD2. The CDR3 has 16 residues. V was clipped by 3 bases and J by 8 bases; unmatched bases: 8. CDR1 and CDR2 (germline): GTSNPN, SVGIG (reference sequence).

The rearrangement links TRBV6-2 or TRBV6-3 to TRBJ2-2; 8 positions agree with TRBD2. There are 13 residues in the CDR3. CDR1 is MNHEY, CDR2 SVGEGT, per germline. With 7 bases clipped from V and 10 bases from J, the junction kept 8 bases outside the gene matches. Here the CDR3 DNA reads TGTGCCAGCACCCCCGGGGGGGGGCTGGAGCTGTTTTTT. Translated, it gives CASTPGGGLELFF.

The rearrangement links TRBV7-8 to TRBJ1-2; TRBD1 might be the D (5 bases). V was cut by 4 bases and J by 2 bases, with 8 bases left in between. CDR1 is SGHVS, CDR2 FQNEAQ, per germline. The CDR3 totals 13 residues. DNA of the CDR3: TGTGCCAGCAGCTCGACAGTAAACTATGGCTACACCTTC. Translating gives CASSSTVNYGYTF.

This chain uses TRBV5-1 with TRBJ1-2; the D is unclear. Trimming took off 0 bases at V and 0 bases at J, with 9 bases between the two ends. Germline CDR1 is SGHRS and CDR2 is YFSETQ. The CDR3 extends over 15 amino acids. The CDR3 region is CASSLDPSANYGYTF. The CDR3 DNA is TGCGCCAGCAGCTTGGATCCCTCGGCTAACTATGGCTACACCTTC. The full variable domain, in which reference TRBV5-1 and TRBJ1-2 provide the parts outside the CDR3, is KAGVTQTPRYLIKTRGQQVTLSCSPISGHRSVSWYQQTPGQGLQFLFEYFSETQRNKGNFPGRFSGRQFSNSRSEMNVSTLELGDSALYLCASSLDPSANYGYTFGSGTRLTVV.

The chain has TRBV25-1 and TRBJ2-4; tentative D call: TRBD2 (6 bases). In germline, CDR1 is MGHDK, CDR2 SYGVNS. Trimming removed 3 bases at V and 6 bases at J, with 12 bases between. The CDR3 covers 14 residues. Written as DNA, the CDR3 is TGTGCCAGCAGTGAGTCGGGACTGGGAAACATTCAGTACTTC. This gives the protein CASSESGLGNIQYF.

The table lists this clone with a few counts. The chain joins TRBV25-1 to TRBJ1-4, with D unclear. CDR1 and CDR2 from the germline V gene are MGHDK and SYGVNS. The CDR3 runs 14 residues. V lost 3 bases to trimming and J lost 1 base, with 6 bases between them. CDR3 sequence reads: CASSDSGTNEKLFF. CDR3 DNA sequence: TGTGCCAGCAGTGATTCGGGAACTAATGAAAAACTGTTTTTT.